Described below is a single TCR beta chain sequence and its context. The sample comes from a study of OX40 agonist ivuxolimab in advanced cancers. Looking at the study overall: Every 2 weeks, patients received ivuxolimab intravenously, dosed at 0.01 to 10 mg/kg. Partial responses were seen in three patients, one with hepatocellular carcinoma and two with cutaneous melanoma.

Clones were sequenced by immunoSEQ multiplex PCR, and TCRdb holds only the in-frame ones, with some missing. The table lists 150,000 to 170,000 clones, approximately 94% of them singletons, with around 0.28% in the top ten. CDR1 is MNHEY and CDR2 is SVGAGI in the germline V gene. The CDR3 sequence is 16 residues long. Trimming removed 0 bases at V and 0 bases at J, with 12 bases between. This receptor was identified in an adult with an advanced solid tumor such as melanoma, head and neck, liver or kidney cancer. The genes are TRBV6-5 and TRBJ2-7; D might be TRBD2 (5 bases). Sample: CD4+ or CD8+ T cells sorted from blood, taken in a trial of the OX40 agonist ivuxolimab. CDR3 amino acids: CASSYSKAGSSYEQYF. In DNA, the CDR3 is TGTGCCAGCAGTTACTCGAAGGCGGGTAGCTCCTACGAGCAGTACTTC.